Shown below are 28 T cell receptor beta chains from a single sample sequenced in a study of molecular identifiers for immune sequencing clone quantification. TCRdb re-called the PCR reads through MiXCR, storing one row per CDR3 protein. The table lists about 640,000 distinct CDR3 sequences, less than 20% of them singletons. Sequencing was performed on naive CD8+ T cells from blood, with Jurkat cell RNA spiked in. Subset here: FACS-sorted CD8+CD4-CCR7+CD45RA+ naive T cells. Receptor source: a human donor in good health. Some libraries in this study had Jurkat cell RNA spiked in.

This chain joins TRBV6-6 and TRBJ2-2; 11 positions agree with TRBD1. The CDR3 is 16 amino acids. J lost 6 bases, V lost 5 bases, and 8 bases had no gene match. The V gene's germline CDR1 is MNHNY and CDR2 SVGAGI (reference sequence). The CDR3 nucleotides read TGTGCCAGCAGTACAGGACAGGGGGCCCCCTCCGGGGAGCTGTTTTTT. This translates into CASSTGQGAPSGELFF.

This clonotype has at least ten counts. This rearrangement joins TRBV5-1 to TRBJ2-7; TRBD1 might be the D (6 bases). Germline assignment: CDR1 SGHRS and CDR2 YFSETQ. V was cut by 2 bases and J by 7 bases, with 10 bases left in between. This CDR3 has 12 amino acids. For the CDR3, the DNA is TGCGCCAGCAGCTTACAGGGATGGGAGCAGTACTTC. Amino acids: CASSLQGWEQYF.

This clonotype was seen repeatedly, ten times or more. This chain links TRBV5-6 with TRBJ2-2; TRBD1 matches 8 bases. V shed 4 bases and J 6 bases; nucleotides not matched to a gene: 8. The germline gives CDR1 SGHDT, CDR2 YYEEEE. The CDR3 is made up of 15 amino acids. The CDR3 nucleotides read TGTGCCAGCAGCAACGTCGGCAGGGGGCCCGGGGAGCTGTTTTTT. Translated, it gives CASSNVGRGPGELFF. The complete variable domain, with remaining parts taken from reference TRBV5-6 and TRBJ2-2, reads DAGVTQSPTHLIKTRGQQVTLRCSPKSGHDTVSWYQQALGQGPQFIFQYYEEEERQRGNFPDRFSGHQFPNYSSELNVNALLLGDSALYLCASSNVGRGPGELFFGEGSRLTVL.

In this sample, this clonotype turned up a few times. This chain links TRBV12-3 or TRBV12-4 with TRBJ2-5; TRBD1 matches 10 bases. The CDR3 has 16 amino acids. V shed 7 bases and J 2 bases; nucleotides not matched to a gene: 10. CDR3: CASTAGQGLGQETQYF. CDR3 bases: TGTGCCAGCACCGCGGGACAGGGGTTGGGTCAAGAGACCCAGTACTTC.

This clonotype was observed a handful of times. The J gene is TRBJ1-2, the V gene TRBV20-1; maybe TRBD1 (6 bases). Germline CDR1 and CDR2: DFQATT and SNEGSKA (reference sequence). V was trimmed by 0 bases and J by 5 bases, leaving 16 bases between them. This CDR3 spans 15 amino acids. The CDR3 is CSARDDGGRIYGYTF. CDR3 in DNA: TGCAGTGCTAGAGATGACGGGGGGCGCATTTATGGCTACACCTTC.

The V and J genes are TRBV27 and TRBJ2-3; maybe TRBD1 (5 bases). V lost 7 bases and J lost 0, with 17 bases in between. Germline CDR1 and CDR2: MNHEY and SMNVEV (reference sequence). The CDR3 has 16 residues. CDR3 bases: TGTGCCAGCACAAAGGGAAGGGGTCGCAGCACAGATACGCAGTATTTT. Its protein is CASTKGRGRSTDTQYF.

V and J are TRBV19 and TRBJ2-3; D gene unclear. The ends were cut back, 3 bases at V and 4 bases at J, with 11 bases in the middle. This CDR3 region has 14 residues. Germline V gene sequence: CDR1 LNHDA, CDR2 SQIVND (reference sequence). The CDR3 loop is CASSIGVLADTQYF. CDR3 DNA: TGTGCCAGTAGTATTGGGGTCTTGGCAGATACGCAGTATTTT.

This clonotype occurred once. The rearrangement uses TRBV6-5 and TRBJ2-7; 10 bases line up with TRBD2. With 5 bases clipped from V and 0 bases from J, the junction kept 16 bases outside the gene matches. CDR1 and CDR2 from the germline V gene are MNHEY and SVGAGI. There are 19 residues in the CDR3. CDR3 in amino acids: CASSTLAGDQTLISYEQYF. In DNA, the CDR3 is TGTGCCAGCAGTACCCTAGCGGGGGACCAGACATTAATCTCCTACGAGCAGTACTTC.

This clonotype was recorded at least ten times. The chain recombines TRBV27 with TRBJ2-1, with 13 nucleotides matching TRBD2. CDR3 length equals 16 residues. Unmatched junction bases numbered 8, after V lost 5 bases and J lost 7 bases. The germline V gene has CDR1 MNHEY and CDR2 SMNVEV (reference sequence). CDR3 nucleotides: TGTGCCAGCAGTACTATACTAGCGGGAGGGGTTAATGAGCAGTTCTTC. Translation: CASSTILAGGVNEQFF.

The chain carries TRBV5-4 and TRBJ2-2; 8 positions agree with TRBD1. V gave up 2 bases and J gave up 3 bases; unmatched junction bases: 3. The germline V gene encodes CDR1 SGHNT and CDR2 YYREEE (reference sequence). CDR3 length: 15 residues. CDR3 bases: TGTGCCAGCAGCTTTCAGGGGGCGGACACCGGGGAGCTGTTTTTT. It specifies CASSFQGADTGELFF. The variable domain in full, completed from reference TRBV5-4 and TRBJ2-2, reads ETGVTQSPTHLIKTRGQQVTLRCSSQSGHNTVSWYQQALGQGPQFIFQYYREEENGRGNFPPRFSGLQFPNYSSELNVNALELDDSALYLCASSFQGADTGELFFGEGSRLTVL.

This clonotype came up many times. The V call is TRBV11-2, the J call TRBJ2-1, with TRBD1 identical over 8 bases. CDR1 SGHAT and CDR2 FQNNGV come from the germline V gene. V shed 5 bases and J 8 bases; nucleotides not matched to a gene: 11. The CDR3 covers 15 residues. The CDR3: CASSEPGQGAHEQFF. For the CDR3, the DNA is TGTGCCAGCAGCGAGCCCGGACAGGGCGCCCATGAGCAGTTCTTC.

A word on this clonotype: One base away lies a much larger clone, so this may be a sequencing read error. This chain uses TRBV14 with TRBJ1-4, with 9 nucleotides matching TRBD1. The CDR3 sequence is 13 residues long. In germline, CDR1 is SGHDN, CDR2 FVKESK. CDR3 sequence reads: CASRQGADERLFF. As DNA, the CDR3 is TGTGCCAGCAGACAGGGGGCTGATGAAAGACTGTTTTTT.

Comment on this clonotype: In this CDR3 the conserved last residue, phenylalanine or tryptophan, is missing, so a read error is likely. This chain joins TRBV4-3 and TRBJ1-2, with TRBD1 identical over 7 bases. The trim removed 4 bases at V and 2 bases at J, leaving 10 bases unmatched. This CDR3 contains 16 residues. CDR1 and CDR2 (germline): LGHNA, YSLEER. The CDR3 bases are TGCGCCAGCAGCCTACAGGGGAAACAAGGAAACTATGGCTACACCCTC. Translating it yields CASSLQGKQGNYGYTL.

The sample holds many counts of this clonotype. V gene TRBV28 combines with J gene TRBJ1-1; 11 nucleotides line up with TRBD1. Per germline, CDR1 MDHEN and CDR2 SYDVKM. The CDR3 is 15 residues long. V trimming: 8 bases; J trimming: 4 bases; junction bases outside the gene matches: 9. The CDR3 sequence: CASGQDGTGGTEAFF. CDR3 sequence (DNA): TGTGCCAGCGGTCAAGACGGGACAGGGGGCACTGAAGCTTTCTTT.

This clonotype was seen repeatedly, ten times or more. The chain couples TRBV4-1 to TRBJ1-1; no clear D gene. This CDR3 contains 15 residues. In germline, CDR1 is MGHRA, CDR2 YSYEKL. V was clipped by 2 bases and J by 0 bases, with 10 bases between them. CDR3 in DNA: TGCGCCAGCAGCCAACAGAGAGGACTGAACACTGAAGCTTTCTTT. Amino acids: CASSQQRGLNTEAFF.

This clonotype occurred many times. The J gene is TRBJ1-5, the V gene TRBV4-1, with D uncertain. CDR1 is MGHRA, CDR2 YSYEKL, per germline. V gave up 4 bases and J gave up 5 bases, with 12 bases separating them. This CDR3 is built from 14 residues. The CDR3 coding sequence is TGCGCCAGCAGCCTCACGCGGTTAGATCAGCCCCAGCATTTT. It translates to CASSLTRLDQPQHF.

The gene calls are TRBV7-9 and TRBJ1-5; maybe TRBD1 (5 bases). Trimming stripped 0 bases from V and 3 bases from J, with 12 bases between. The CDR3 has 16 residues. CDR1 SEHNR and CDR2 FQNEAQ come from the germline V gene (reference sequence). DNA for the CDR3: TGTGCCAGCAGCTTAGCTCGTGGGGACGACAATCAGCCCCAGCATTTT. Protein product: CASSLARGDDNQPQHF.

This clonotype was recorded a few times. CDR3 in amino acids: CASSQDLLAGTVGELFF. For the CDR3, the DNA is TGCGCCAGCAGCCAAGATCTGCTAGCGGGAACGGTCGGGGAGCTGTTTTTT. The chain couples TRBV4-3 to TRBJ2-2, with 9 positions matching TRBD2. The CDR3 runs to 17 residues. Trimming took 0 bases from V and 7 from J; bases not matched to a gene: 9. Germline CDR1 reads LGHNA; CDR2 reads YSLEER.

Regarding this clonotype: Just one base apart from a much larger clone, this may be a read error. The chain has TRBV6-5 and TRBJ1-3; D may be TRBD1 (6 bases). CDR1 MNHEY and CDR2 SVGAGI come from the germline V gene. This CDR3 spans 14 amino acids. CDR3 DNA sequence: TGTGCCGCGGGGGCAGGCCTCTCTGGAAACACCGTATATTTT. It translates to CAAGAGLSGNTVYF.

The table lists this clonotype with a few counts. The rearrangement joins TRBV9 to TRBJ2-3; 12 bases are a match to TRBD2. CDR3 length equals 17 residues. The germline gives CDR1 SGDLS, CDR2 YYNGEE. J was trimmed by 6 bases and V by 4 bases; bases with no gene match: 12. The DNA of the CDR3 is TGTGCCAGCAGCCAAGATCTAGCGGGGGGGCCAGGGGATACGCAGTATTTT. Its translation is CASSQDLAGGPGDTQYF.

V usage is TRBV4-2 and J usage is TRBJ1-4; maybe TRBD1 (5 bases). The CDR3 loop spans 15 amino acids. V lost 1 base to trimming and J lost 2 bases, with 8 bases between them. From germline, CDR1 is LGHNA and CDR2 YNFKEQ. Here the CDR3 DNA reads TGTGCCAGCAGCCAAGTATGGGGGACTAATGAAAAACTGTTTTTT. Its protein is CASSQVWGTNEKLFF.

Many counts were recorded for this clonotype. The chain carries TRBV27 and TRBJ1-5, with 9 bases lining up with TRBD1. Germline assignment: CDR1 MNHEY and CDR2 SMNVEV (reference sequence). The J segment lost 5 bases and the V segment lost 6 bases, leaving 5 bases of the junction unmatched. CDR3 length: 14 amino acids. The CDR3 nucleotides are TGTGCCAGCAGCCTTACAGGGGGCCATCAGCCCCAGCATTTT. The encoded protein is CASSLTGGHQPQHF.

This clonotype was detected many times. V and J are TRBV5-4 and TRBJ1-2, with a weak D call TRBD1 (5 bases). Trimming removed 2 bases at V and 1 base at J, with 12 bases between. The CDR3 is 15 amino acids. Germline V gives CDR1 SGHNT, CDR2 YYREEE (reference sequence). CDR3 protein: CASSLAGALNYGYTF. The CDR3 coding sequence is TGTGCCAGCAGCTTAGCCGGGGCTCTTAACTATGGCTACACCTTC.

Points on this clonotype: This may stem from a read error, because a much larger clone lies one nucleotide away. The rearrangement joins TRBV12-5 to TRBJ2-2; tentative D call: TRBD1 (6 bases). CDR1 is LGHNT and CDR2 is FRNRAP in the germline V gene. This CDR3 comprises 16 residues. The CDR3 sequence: CASGLLPGDRPGEPFF. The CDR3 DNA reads TGTGCTAGTGGTTTGCTCCCAGGGGATCGCCCCGGGGAGCCGTTTTTT.

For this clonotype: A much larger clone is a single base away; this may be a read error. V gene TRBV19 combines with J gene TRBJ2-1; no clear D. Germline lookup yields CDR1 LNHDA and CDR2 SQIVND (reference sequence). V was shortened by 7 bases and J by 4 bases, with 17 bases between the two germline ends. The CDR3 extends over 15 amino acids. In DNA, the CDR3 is TGTGCCAGTAAATTCGCCCCTGGCCCATACAATGAGCAGTTCTTC. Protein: CASKFAPGPYNEQFF. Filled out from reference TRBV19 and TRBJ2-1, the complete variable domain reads DGGITQSPKYLFRKEGQNVTLSCEQNLNHDAMYWYRQDPGQGLRLIYYSQIVNDFQKGDIAEGYSVSREKKESFPLTVTSAQKNPTAFYLCASKFAPGPYNEQFFGPGTRLTVL.

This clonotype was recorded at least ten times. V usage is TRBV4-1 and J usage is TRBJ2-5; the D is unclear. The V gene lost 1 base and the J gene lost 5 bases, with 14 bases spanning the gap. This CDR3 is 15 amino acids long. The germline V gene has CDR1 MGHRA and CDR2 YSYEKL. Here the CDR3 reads CASSQVDSRGETQYF. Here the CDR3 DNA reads TGCGCCAGCAGCCAAGTTGATAGCCGCGGCGAGACCCAGTACTTC.

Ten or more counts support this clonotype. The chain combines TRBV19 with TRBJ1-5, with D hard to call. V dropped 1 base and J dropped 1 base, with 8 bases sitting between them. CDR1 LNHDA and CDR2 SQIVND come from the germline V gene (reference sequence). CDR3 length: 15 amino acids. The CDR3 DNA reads TGTGCCAGTAGTATAGCGGGGAGAAGCAATCAGCCCCAGCATTTT. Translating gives CASSIAGRSNQPQHF.

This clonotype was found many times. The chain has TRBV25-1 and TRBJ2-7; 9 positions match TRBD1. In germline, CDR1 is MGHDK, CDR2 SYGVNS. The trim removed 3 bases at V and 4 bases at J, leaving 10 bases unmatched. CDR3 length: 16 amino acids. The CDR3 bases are TGTGCCAGCAGTGAGCTATTGGGGACAGGGCATTACGAGCAGTACTTC. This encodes CASSELLGTGHYEQYF.